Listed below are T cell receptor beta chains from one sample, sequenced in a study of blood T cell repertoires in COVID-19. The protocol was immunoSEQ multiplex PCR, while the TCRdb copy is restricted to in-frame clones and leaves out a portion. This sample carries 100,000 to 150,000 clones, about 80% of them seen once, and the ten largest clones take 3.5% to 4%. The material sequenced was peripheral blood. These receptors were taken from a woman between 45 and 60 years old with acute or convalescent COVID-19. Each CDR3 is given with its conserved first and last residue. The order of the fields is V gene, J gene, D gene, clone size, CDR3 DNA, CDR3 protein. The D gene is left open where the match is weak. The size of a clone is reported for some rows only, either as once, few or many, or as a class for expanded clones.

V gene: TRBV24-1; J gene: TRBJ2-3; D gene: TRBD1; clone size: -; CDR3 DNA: TGTGCCACCAGTGATCGACAGGGGAACACAGATACGCAGTATTTT; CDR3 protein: CATSDRQGNTDTQYF
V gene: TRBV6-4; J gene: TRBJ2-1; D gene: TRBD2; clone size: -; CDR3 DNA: TGTGCCAGCAGTGATCCCGGACTAGCGGGATACAATGAGCAGTTCTTC; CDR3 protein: CASSDPGLAGYNEQFF
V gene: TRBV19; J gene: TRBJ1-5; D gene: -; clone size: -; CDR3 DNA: TGTGCCAGTACCAGCGGAGGGCGGAGTAAAGCCGTGAGGCCCCAGCATTTT; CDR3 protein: CASTSGGRSKAVRPQHF
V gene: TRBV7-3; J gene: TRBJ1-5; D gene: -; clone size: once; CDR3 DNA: TGTGCCAGCAGCCAGGGGCCCTATCAGCCCCAGCATTTT; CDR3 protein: CASSQGPYQPQHF
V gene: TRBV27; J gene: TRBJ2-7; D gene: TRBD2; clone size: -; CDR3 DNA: TGTGCCAGCGCTAGGCGGGGGGCTTACGAGCAGTACTTC; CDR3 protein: CASARRGAYEQYF
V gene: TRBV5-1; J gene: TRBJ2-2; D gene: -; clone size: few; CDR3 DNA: TGCGCCAGCAGTTACGGGGGAAACACCGGGGAGCTGTTTTTT; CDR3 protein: CASSYGGNTGELFF
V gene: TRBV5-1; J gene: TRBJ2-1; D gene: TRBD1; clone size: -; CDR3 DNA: TGCGCCAGCAGCTTGGCACCCTGGGACAGTAATGAGCAGTTCTTC; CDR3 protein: CASSLAPWDSNEQFF
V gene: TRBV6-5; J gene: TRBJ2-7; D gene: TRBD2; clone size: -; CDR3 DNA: TGTGCCAGCAGCTACGGGACTAGTACCTACGAGCAGTACTTC; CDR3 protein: CASSYGTSTYEQYF
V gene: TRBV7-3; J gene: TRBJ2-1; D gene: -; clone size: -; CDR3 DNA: TGTGCCAGCAGCCCCCGAATGTCCGGCGGGATTAATGAGCAGTTCTTC; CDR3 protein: CASSPRMSGGINEQFF
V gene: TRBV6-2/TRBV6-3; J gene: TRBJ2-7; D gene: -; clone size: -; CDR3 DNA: TGTGCCAGCAGTTACGGAGGGGGCGTGAGCTCCTACGAGCAGTACTTC; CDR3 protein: CASSYGGGVSSYEQYF
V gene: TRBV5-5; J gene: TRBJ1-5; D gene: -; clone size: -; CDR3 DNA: TGTGCCAGCAGCCCGAGGACGGGGTCCAGCAATCAGCCCCAGCATTTT; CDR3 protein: CASSPRTGSSNQPQHF